A single T cell receptor (beta chain) is shown here with its context. The target antigen is unknown. TRB rearrangements spanning V, D and J were amplified using mixed TRB-A/B primers. TCRdb reprocessed the multiplex PCR reads with MiXCR, giving one entry per CDR3 protein. Here the sample spans 10,000 to 15,000 distinct CDR3 sequences, 25% to 30% being singletons. The sample belongs to a study of T cell repertoires in aging, cancer and after chemotherapy. TCR beta rearrangements were amplified from peripheral blood genomic DNA. The CDR3 loop spans 12 amino acids. CDR1 and CDR2 (germline): SGHTS, YDEGEE. The V end was cut by 5 bases, the J end by 10 bases, with 12 bases between. Study-level points and caveats: Untreated cancer patients had significantly lower blood TCR diversity than age-matched healthy donors. In hematological cancer patients, infiltrated lymphoid organs may have impaired thymic emigration or peripheral T cell expansion.

The chain employs TRBV5-8 and TRBJ1-4, with a possible D match to TRBD1 (6 bases). The receptor comes from a human donor with a blood cancer. Sequencing input: blood. CDR3 nucleotides: TGTGCCAGCAGGCGGGAGGGGGGAAAACTGTTTTTT. Encoded protein: CASRREGGKLFF.